This entry lists 19 T cell receptor beta chains sequenced from one sample in a study of regulatory dendritic cells for organ transplantation. The method was immunoSEQ multiplex PCR; TCRdb's version includes in-frame clones alone and lacks a portion of them. The sample records fewer than 40,000 clones, less than 90% being singletons. Material for sequencing was naive CD4+ T cells from blood. Subset defined: CD45RA+ naive T cells. These receptors were obtained from a human donor in good health.

V usage is TRBV5-4 and J usage is TRBJ2-3, with 12 nucleotides matching TRBD1. The germline CDR1 and CDR2 sequences are SGHNT and YYREEE (reference sequence). The CDR3 totals 15 residues. V shed 4 bases and J 2 bases; nucleotides not matched to a gene: 2. The CDR3 protein is CASSRDRGLTDTQYF. CDR3 coding DNA: TGTGCCAGCAGCCGGGACAGGGGGCTCACAGATACGCAGTATTTT.

The chain's CDR3 is CASSPGTVNEKLFF. In DNA form, the CDR3 reads TGTGCCAGCAGCCCCGGGACAGTCAATGAAAAACTGTTTTTT. J is TRBJ1-4 and V is TRBV7-9; TRBD1 aligns across 7 bases. The length of the CDR3 is 14 residues. The V gene end was trimmed by 5 bases and the J gene end by 5 bases; junction bases not matched to a gene: 5. The germline gives CDR1 SEHNR, CDR2 FQNEAQ (reference sequence).

V usage is TRBV6-5 and J usage is TRBJ2-1; 7 nucleotides align to TRBD1. CDR3 length: 15 amino acids. J gave up 3 bases and V 6 bases, and 8 bases lay outside the gene matches. CDR1 and CDR2 (germline): MNHEY, SVGAGI. The CDR3 loop reads CASRHGTAGYNEQFF. CDR3 DNA sequence: TGTGCCAGCAGGCACGGGACAGCAGGCTACAATGAGCAGTTCTTC.

The chain uses TRBV7-8 and TRBJ2-5; 8 bases match TRBD1. CDR1 and CDR2 (germline): SGHVS, FQNEAQ. The CDR3 length is 13 residues. J lost 2 bases, V lost 5 bases, and 1 base had no gene match. The CDR3 sequence: CASSRTGQETQYF. In DNA, the CDR3 is TGTGCCAGCAGCCGGACAGGGCAAGAGACCCAGTACTTC.

A single count supports this clone. The chain employs TRBV28 and TRBJ1-1; D unclear. This CDR3 is 14 amino acids long. The germline CDR1 and CDR2 sequences are MDHEN and SYDVKM. With 2 bases removed from V and 0 bases from J, the gap between germline ends came to 7 bases. The CDR3 spells CASSLRTVNTEAFF. As DNA, the CDR3 is TGTGCCAGCAGTTTACGGACGGTGAACACTGAAGCTTTCTTT.

This chain uses TRBV27 with TRBJ1-5; no definite D call. The V gene lost 2 bases and the J gene lost 2 bases, with 4 bases spanning the gap. Germline V gene data show CDR1 as MNHEY and CDR2 as SMNVEV (reference sequence). CDR3 length: 13 residues. The CDR3 DNA sequence: TGTGCCAGCAGTTTAAGAGGCAATCAGCCCCAGCATTTT. Protein product: CASSLRGNQPQHF.

The sample holds a few counts of this clone. The chain employs TRBV19 and TRBJ1-6; no definite D call. This CDR3 spans 15 amino acids. Per germline, CDR1 LNHDA and CDR2 SQIVND (reference sequence). The V end lost 7 bases, the J end lost 7 bases, and 17 bases lay between the germline ends. The CDR3 reads CASTPIGPKNSPLHF. The DNA of the CDR3 is TGTGCCAGTACCCCGATCGGACCGAAAAATTCACCCCTCCACTTT.

The V and J genes are TRBV11-2 and TRBJ2-5; D unclear. Trimming left V 4 bases short and J 4 bases short, with 13 bases between. Germline V gene lookup returns CDR1 SGHAT and CDR2 FQNNGV. The CDR3 runs 14 residues. CDR3: CASSSPWVGETQYF. CDR3 sequence (DNA): TGTGCCAGCAGCTCGCCGTGGGTAGGAGAGACCCAGTACTTC. The full variable domain, rest sourced from reference TRBV11-2 and TRBJ2-5, is EAGVAQSPRYKIIEKRQSVAFWCNPISGHATLYWYQQILGQGPKLLIQFQNNGVVDDSQLPKDRFSAERLKGVDSTLKIQPAKLEDSAVYLCASSSPWVGETQYFGPGTRLLVL.

V and J are TRBV27 and TRBJ1-2; 7 bases are a match to TRBD1. CDR1 is MNHEY and CDR2 is SMNVEV in the germline V gene (reference sequence). CDR3 length: 15 amino acids. The V segment lost 0 bases and the J segment 5 bases; nucleotides outside the gene matches: 6. For the CDR3, the DNA is TGTGCCAGCAGTTTATCGGGGACAGCCCTATATGGCTACACCTTC. It encodes CASSLSGTALYGYTF.

The V gene is TRBV2, the J gene TRBJ1-2; D is uncertain. V shed 8 bases and J shed 12 bases, with 16 bases lying between them. The CDR3 loop spans 11 amino acids. The germline CDR1 and CDR2 sequences are SNHLY and FYNNEI. DNA for the CDR3: TGTGCCAGCGATAATTTAGGTTATCACACCTTC. This encodes CASDNLGYHTF.

V and J are TRBV7-8 and TRBJ1-6, with TRBD1 as a possible D gene (6 bases). Germline V lookup: CDR1 SGHVS, CDR2 FQNEAQ. Trimming removed 3 bases from V and 9 bases from J, with 15 bases in between. This CDR3 region has 15 residues. CDR3 residues: CASSFFRGVFSPLHF. For the CDR3, the DNA is TGTGCCAGCAGCTTCTTCAGGGGCGTGTTTTCACCCCTCCACTTT.

This clone was seen a single time. The V gene is TRBV7-9, the J gene TRBJ2-7; 9 bases are a match to TRBD1. CDR1 and CDR2 from the germline V gene are SEHNR and FQNEAQ (reference sequence). The ends lost 2 bases at V and 3 bases at J; junction bases unmatched: 5. The length of the CDR3 is 15 residues. The CDR3 DNA sequence: TGTGCCAGCAGCTTAATAGGACAGGGGCACTACGAGCAGTACTTC. This encodes CASSLIGQGHYEQYF. The full variable domain, with the rest looked up from reference TRBV7-9 and TRBJ2-7, is DTGVSQNPRHKITKRGQNVTFRCDPISEHNRLYWYRQTLGQGPEFLTYFQNEAQLEKSRLLSDRFSAERPKGSFSTLEIQRTEQGDSAMYLCASSLIGQGHYEQYFGPGTRLTVT.

This sequence joins TRBV30 and TRBJ2-7; 8 bases are shared with TRBD2. The CDR3 runs 12 residues. V was pared by 7 bases and J by 4 bases, with 6 bases of the junction left unmatched. In germline, CDR1 is GTSNPN, CDR2 SVGIG (reference sequence). DNA for the CDR3: TGTGCCTACTACGGGGGGGGATACGAGCAGTACTTC. It yields the protein CAYYGGGYEQYF.

V gene TRBV7-3 combines with J gene TRBJ2-1; 12 bases fit TRBD2. Trimming removed 5 bases from V and 3 bases from J; junction bases left unmatched: 5. The CDR3 is 16 amino acids. In germline, CDR1 is SGHTA, CDR2 FQGTGA. As DNA, the CDR3 is TGTGCCAGCAGCACGACTAGCGGGAGCCTCTACAATGAGCAGTTCTTC. Residues: CASSTTSGSLYNEQFF.

The chain combines TRBV7-2 with TRBJ2-3, with TRBD2 matching 12 bases. CDR1 SGHTA and CDR2 FQGNSA come from the germline V gene. This CDR3 has 16 amino acids. The V and J ends lost 5 bases and 2 bases, in that order; junction bases with no gene match: 5. In DNA, the CDR3 is TGTGCCAGCAGCAGATGGACTAGCGGGATCACAGATACGCAGTATTTT. This codes for CASSRWTSGITDTQYF.

This clone was seen just once. The rearrangement uses TRBV27 and TRBJ2-5, with 14 positions matching TRBD2. The CDR3 contains 18 residues. Germline CDR1 is MNHEY and CDR2 is SMNVEV (reference sequence). V was pared by 0 bases and J by 5 bases, with 8 bases of the junction left unmatched. The CDR3: CASSLSVGLAGVDETQYF. In nucleotides, the CDR3 is TGTGCCAGCAGTTTATCGGTGGGACTAGCGGGAGTTGACGAGACCCAGTACTTC.

Here the CDR3 DNA reads TGTGCCAGCAGAGGGACAGGGGCCCTTCAGCCCCAGCATTTT. This gives the protein CASRGTGALQPQHF. V and J are TRBV28 and TRBJ1-5; 10 bases are shared with TRBD1. After removal of 6 bases from V and 6 bases from J, the junction contained 5 bases not matched to a gene. Germline V gene data show CDR1 as MDHEN and CDR2 as SYDVKM. The CDR3 covers 14 residues.

This chain joins TRBV10-3 and TRBJ1-5; D unclear. Germline lookup yields CDR1 ENHRY and CDR2 SYGVKD. This CDR3 region has 13 residues. V was clipped by 5 bases and J by 3 bases, with 8 bases between them. CDR3 bases: TGTGCCATCAGTTATGAAAACAATCAGCCCCAGCATTTT. Its protein product is CAISYENNQPQHF.

The chain combines TRBV30 with TRBJ2-7; TRBD2 aligns across 8 bases. Losses at the gene ends were 5 bases for V and 0 bases for J; bases not matched to a gene: 6. The CDR3 extends over 14 amino acids. From germline, CDR1 is GTSNPN and CDR2 SVGIG (reference sequence). The chain's CDR3 is CAWAHGRASYEQYF. CDR3 DNA sequence: TGTGCCTGGGCCCACGGGAGGGCCTCCTACGAGCAGTACTTC. The full variable domain, rest sourced from reference TRBV30 and TRBJ2-7, is SQTIHQWPATLVQPVGSPLSLECTVEGTSNPNLYWYRQAAGRGLQLLFYSVGIGQISSEVPQNLSASRPQDRQFILSSKKLLLSDSGFYLCAWAHGRASYEQYFGPGTRLTVT.